This TCR beta chain was sequenced during a study of blood T cell repertoires in COVID-19. Per the germline V gene, CDR1 is MNHEY and CDR2 is SMNVEV (reference sequence). CDR3 length equals 11 residues. The V and J ends lost 6 bases and 9 bases, in that order; junction bases with no gene match: 2. Some clones are missing from TCRdb's copy, which holds only in-frame ones; the method was immunoSEQ multiplex PCR. The sample yields some 150,000 clones, about nine tenths seen once. V and J are TRBV27 and TRBJ2-5; 9 bases match TRBD1. This receptor was identified in a middle-aged man who had recovered from COVID-19. Sequenced sample: peripheral blood. This CDR3 is CASRDRGSQYF. The DNA for the CDR3 is TGTGCCAGCAGGGACAGGGGATCCCAGTACTTC.